The 20 T cell receptor beta chains below all came from one sample that was sequenced in a study of CD8+CD57+ T cells in acquired aplastic anemia. For sequencing, patients were chosen who had shown expansion of CD8+CD57+ cells by flow cytometry. It was genomic DNA that served as the template for profiling TCR beta VDJ and CDR3. TCRdb re-called the reads with MiXCR, one entry per CDR3 protein. The sample consists of 250,000 or so distinct CDR3 sequences, approximately 45% of them appearing once. Material: sorted CD4+, CD8+, or CD8+CD57+ T cells (not recorded which) from PBMCs. The receptors were sampled from a human donor with aplastic anemia.

This sequence joins TRBV19 and TRBJ2-2; no definite D call. The V end lost 7 bases, the J end lost 11 bases, and 11 bases lay between the germline ends. This CDR3 spans 11 amino acids. The germline CDR1 and CDR2 sequences are LNHDA and SQIVND (reference sequence). CDR3 protein: CASTEANELFF. As DNA, the CDR3 is TGTGCCAGTACTGAGGCCAACGAGCTGTTTTTT.

The genes are TRBV19 and TRBJ1-2; no clear D. Germline assignment: CDR1 LNHDA and CDR2 SQIVND (reference sequence). CDR3 size: 12 residues. V lost 5 bases and J 0 bases, leaving 4 bases between the germline ends. The CDR3 nucleotides are TGTGCCAGTAGTTTGTCTAACTATGGCTACACCTTC. This sequence encodes CASSLSNYGYTF.

This clonotype occurred a few times. The rearrangement uses TRBV7-9 and TRBJ2-7; D gene unclear. The CDR3 extends over 15 amino acids. Trimming removed 5 bases from V and 0 bases from J, with 14 bases in between. Per the germline V gene, CDR1 is SEHNR and CDR2 is FQNEAQ (reference sequence). CDR3 nucleotide sequence: TGTGCCAGCAGCCCCCAAACCCAGATCTCCTACGAGCAGTACTTC. Its protein is CASSPQTQISYEQYF.

This clonotype was seen a handful of times. The gene calls are TRBV2 and TRBJ1-2; 7 nucleotides align to TRBD1. Germline lookup yields CDR1 SNHLY and CDR2 FYNNEI. This CDR3 comprises 15 residues. The V gene end was trimmed by 5 bases and the J gene end by 1 base; junction bases not matched to a gene: 7. The CDR3 nucleotides are TGTGCCAGCAGTTTCTCGGCAGGGGGTAACTATGGCTACACCTTC. Protein sequence: CASSFSAGGNYGYTF. The whole variable domain, filled in from reference TRBV2 and TRBJ1-2, reads EPEVTQTPSHQVTQMGQEVILRCVPISNHLYFYWYRQILGQKVEFLVSFYNNEISEKSEIFDDQFSVERPDGSNFTLKIRSTKLEDSAMYFCASSFSAGGNYGYTFGSGTRLTVV.

The rearrangement uses TRBV12-3 or TRBV12-4 and TRBJ2-5; 10 nucleotides match TRBD1. The CDR3 is 15 amino acids. The V segment lost 5 bases and the J segment 5 bases; nucleotides outside the gene matches: 8. The CDR3 DNA is TGTGCCAGCAGTGCGGACAGGGGGAGGGCGGAGACCCAGTACTTC. As protein: CASSADRGRAETQYF.

This clonotype showed up just a few times. The CDR3 bases are TGTGCCAGCAGCTTAGCAGGGGAACGAAACACCATATATTTT. Its protein is CASSLAGERNTIYF. This rearrangement joins TRBV7-2 to TRBJ1-3; TRBD1 is a possible D gene (5 bases). This CDR3 contains 14 residues. Germline loops: CDR1 SGHTA, CDR2 FQGNSA. V lost 0 bases, J lost 5 bases, and 8 bases lay in between. Combining the CDR3 with reference TRBV7-2 and TRBJ1-3 gives the whole variable domain GAGVSQSPSNKVTEKGKDVELRCDPISGHTALYWYRQSLGQGLEFLIYFQGNSAPDKSGLPSDRFSAERTGGSVSTLTIQRTQQEDSAVYLCASSLAGERNTIYFGEGSWLTVV.

The chain employs TRBV5-1 and TRBJ1-2; 7 nucleotides line up with TRBD1. V lost 3 bases, J lost 4 bases, and 12 bases stayed unmatched. The CDR3 loop spans 16 amino acids. Germline CDR1 SGHRS, CDR2 YFSETQ. This CDR3 reads CASSSKQGQHLYGYTF. In DNA form, the CDR3 reads TGCGCCAGCAGCTCTAAACAGGGGCAACACCTCTATGGCTACACCTTC.

The chain recombines TRBV12-3 or TRBV12-4 with TRBJ2-2; TRBD2 matches 9 bases. V shed 7 bases, J shed 0 bases, and the junction held 12 bases outside the gene matches. The CDR3 is 18 residues long. CDR3 protein: CASKSHWLAGSNTGELFF. CDR3 coding DNA: TGTGCCAGCAAATCCCACTGGCTAGCGGGATCGAACACCGGGGAGCTGTTTTTT.

The gene calls are TRBV7-3 and TRBJ1-1; D not certain. This CDR3 contains 13 residues. V was cut by 8 bases and J by 2 bases, with 12 bases left in between. Germline V lookup: CDR1 SGHTA, CDR2 FQGTGA. CDR3 region: CASGPGRNTEAFF. The DNA for the CDR3 is TGTGCCAGCGGACCGGGGAGAAACACTGAAGCTTTCTTT.

This clonotype appeared a few times. A much larger clone differs by one base, so this may be a read error. V gene TRBV27 combines with J gene TRBJ2-2; a possible D gene is TRBD2 (5 bases). CDR1 and CDR2 (germline): MNHEY, SMNVEV (reference sequence). The CDR3 runs 12 residues. V lost 6 bases, J lost 3 bases, and 5 bases lay in between. The CDR3 sequence: CASRDYTGELFF. The DNA of the CDR3 is TGTGCCAGCAGGGACTACACCGGGGAGCTGTTTTTT.

The chain employs TRBV2 and TRBJ1-5, with D possibly matching TRBD1 (5 bases). V was cut by 3 bases and J by 0 bases, with 9 bases left in between. Germline CDR1 and CDR2: SNHLY and FYNNEI. The CDR3 is 15 amino acids. The CDR3 sequence: CASSELGPSNQPQHF. The CDR3 nucleotides read TGTGCCAGCAGTGAGTTGGGGCCTAGCAATCAGCCCCAGCATTTT.

This clonotype came up many times. The chain combines TRBV5-6 with TRBJ1-6; D is unresolved. This CDR3 region has 15 residues. Per the germline V gene, CDR1 is SGHDT and CDR2 is YYEEEE. V was pared by 1 base and J by 6 bases, with 11 bases between. The CDR3 nucleotides read TGTGCCAGCAGCTTGATCCAGGACCTTAATTCACCCCTCCACTTT. The encoded protein is CASSLIQDLNSPLHF.

This clonotype was found a few times. The chain couples TRBV2 to TRBJ1-1; tentatively, D is TRBD1 (5 bases). Germline loops: CDR1 SNHLY, CDR2 FYNNEI. CDR3 length: 12 amino acids. The V end lost 6 bases, the J end lost 8 bases, and 13 bases lay between the germline ends. CDR3 sequence: CASSRRDGEAFF. In DNA, the CDR3 is TGTGCCAGCAGCCGTAGGGACGGGGAAGCTTTCTTT.

This clonotype was counted once. This chain links TRBV7-2 with TRBJ2-1; TRBD1 matches 9 bases. This CDR3 comprises 14 residues. Germline-derived CDR1 and CDR2 are SGHTA and FQGNSA. The V gene end was trimmed by 5 bases and the J gene end by 8 bases; junction bases not matched to a gene: 7. The CDR3, as DNA: TGTGCCAGCAGCCCGAGGACAGGGGCCTATGAGCAGTTCTTC. Its protein product is CASSPRTGAYEQFF.

Concerning this clonotype: A much larger clone differs from this one at a single base, so this may be a read error. No conserved phenylalanine or tryptophan ends this CDR3, so it is likely a read error. The CDR3 loop is CASSPGQGPTEAFL. The CDR3 nucleotides read TGTGCCAGCAGCCCGGGACAGGGTCCCACTGAAGCTTTCCTT. The rearrangement links TRBV5-4 to TRBJ1-1; TRBD1 aligns across 9 bases. Trimming at V came to 4 bases and at J to 4 bases, leaving 5 bases not matched to a gene. The length of the CDR3 is 14 residues. CDR1 and CDR2 from the germline V gene are SGHNT and YYREEE (reference sequence).

This clonotype was observed at least ten times. The chain uses TRBV6-4 and TRBJ2-1; D is unclear. The CDR3 is 15 residues long. Germline V gene data show CDR1 as MRHNA and CDR2 as SNTAGT. Trimming stripped 4 bases from V and 0 bases from J, with 10 bases between. The CDR3 sequence is CASSVISSSYNEQFF. For the CDR3, the DNA is TGTGCCAGCAGTGTGATCTCGAGCTCCTACAATGAGCAGTTCTTC.

The chain joins TRBV2 to TRBJ2-7, with D uncertain. The CDR3 has 11 amino acids. Trimming pared 10 bases from V and 6 bases from J, leaving 13 bases between. Germline CDR1 reads SNHLY; CDR2 reads FYNNEI. The CDR3 protein is CATNLGPEQYF. CDR3 in DNA: TGTGCCACCAACCTCGGGCCCGAGCAGTACTTC.

V is TRBV19 and J is TRBJ2-2, with TRBD1 matching over 7 bases. The CDR3 spans 14 residues. V gave up 5 bases and J gave up 5 bases; unmatched junction bases: 5. Per the germline V gene, CDR1 is LNHDA and CDR2 is SQIVND (reference sequence). For the CDR3, the DNA is TGTGCCAGTAGTCAAACAGGGGAAACCGGGGAGCTGTTTTTT. Its protein is CASSQTGETGELFF.

This clonotype was seen a few times. The V gene is TRBV11-2, the J gene TRBJ2-7; D possibly corresponds to TRBD2 (5 bases). V was shortened by 2 bases and J by 3 bases, with 14 bases between the two germline ends. Looked up from germline, CDR1 is SGHAT and CDR2 is FQNNGV. The CDR3 has 15 amino acids. DNA of the CDR3: TGTGCCAGCAGCTTAACCTCACTAGGAGACTACGAGCAGTACTTC. Protein sequence: CASSLTSLGDYEQYF. Using reference TRBV11-2 and TRBJ2-7 for the parts outside the CDR3, the full variable domain is EAGVAQSPRYKIIEKRQSVAFWCNPISGHATLYWYQQILGQGPKLLIQFQNNGVVDDSQLPKDRFSAERLKGVDSTLKIQPAKLEDSAVYLCASSLTSLGDYEQYFGPGTRLTVT.

In regard to this clonotype: Sequence at one end of the junction differs from germline and may be a read error. The V call is TRBV10-1, the J call TRBJ2-7; D remains ambiguous. This CDR3 contains 14 residues. Germline V CDR1 and CDR2: WNHNN, SYGVQD (reference sequence). In nucleotides, the CDR3 is TGTGTCATCAGTGAGTCGACCGGGTGGCCCGAGCAGTACTTC. Amino acids: CVISESTGWPEQYF.